The 5 T cell receptor beta chains reported below all come from one sample, sequenced in a study of radiotherapy plus CTLA-4 blockade in lung cancer. TCRdb's table, derived via immunoSEQ multiplex PCR, lists solely in-frame clones and lacks some. In the table there are about 99,000 clones, around 88% of which are singletons. The sequencing used peripheral blood, collected from a patient treated with radiotherapy plus ipilimumab. These receptors originate from a human donor with non-small cell lung cancer that progressed on radiotherapy plus ipilimumab.

The rearrangement links TRBV5-6 to TRBJ2-3; the match to TRBD2 covers 11 bases. CDR3 size: 14 residues. The germline CDR1 and CDR2 sequences are SGHDT and YYEEEE. V dropped 4 bases and J dropped 6; count of bases not matched to a gene: 4. The CDR3 DNA follows: TGTGCCAGCAGCCCCGGACTAGCGGGCGATACGCAGTATTTT. Amino acid sequence: CASSPGLAGDTQYF.

V usage is TRBV10-2 and J usage is TRBJ1-2; 7 nucleotides align to TRBD1. V was clipped by 8 bases and J by 6 bases; unmatched bases: 12. The CDR3 totals 14 residues. Per the germline V gene, CDR1 is WSHSY and CDR2 is SAAADI. This CDR3 is CASSRTGTVHGYTF. The DNA of the CDR3 is TGCGCCAGCTCTAGGACCGGGACAGTCCATGGCTACACCTTC.

The J gene is TRBJ1-2, the V gene TRBV11-3, with D perhaps TRBD1 (6 bases). Trimming took off 5 bases at V and 8 bases at J, with 21 bases between the two ends. Germline CDR1 is SGHNT and CDR2 is YENEEA. The length of the CDR3 is 15 residues. CDR3 residues: CASSPGTTIGGGYTF. For the CDR3, the DNA is TGTGCCAGCAGCCCCGGGACAACGATTGGAGGGGGCTACACCTTC.

The chain is built from TRBV2 and TRBJ2-1, with D perhaps given as TRBD1 or TRBD2 (6 bases each). The germline V and J ends were trimmed by 5 bases and 8 bases, with 22 bases remaining between them. The CDR3 loop spans 16 amino acids. Germline-derived CDR1 and CDR2 are SNHLY and FYNNEI. This chain's CDR3 is CASSFNTGPTGDEQFF. The CDR3 region has the DNA TGTGCCAGCAGTTTCAACACAGGGCCCACGGGGGATGAGCAGTTCTTC.

In DNA, the CDR3 is TGTGCCAGTCGGAGGAGGGGGAATGAAAAACTGTTTTTT. Its protein product is CASRRRGNEKLFF. V and J are TRBV6-6 and TRBJ1-4, with D maybe TRBD1 (6 bases). Germline CDR1 reads MNHNY; CDR2 reads SVGAGI (reference sequence). The CDR3 runs to 13 residues. Deletions cut 9 bases from V and 5 bases from J, with 13 bases between.